This T cell receptor beta chain was captured in a study of T cell repertoires in cytomegalovirus infection. Study information: Public TCR beta signature analysis indicated the presence of both CMV infection and matching HLA type.

One entry per CDR3 protein results from TCRdb running MiXCR on the reads. The table records roughly 250,000 distinct CDR3 sequences, roughly an eighth of them present only once. V lost 0 bases to trimming and J lost 5 bases; unmatched junction nucleotides: 4. The length of the CDR3 is 15 residues. Germline CDR1 and CDR2: SGHAT and FQNNGV. This clonotype was counted many times. As yet, its antigen is unknown. Study conclusions and caveats: HLA-C-restricted TCR beta clonotypes specific for CMV led the ex vivo response. Totalled public TCR beta family frequency picked out people who carried CMV plus the relevant HLA.

This clonotype was obtained from a human donor in good health (CMV status not recorded). Some clones in this sample may be carry-over from other donors' samples. Input material: PBMCs. The V gene is TRBV11-2, the J gene TRBJ2-5; 9 bases agree with TRBD2. The CDR3 bases are TGTGCCAGCAGCTTAGATTCCGCGGGAGGGGAGACCCAGTACTTC. Translating it yields CASSLDSAGGETQYF.